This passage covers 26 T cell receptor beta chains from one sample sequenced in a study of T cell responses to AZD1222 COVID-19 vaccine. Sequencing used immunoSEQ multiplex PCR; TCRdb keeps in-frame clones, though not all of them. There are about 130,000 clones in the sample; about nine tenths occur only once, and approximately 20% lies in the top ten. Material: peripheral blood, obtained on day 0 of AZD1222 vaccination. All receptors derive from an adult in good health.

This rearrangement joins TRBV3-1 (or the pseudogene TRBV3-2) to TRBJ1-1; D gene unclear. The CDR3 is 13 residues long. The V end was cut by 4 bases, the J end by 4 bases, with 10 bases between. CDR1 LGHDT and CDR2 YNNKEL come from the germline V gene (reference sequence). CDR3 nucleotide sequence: TGTGCCAGCAGCCGGGAGGGAATCACTGAAGCTTTCTTT. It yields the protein CASSREGITEAFF.

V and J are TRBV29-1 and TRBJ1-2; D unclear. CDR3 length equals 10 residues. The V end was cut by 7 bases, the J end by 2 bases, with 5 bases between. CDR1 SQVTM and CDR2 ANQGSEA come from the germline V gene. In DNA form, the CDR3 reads TGCAGCGCAGAAAACTATGGCTACACCTTC. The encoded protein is CSAENYGYTF.

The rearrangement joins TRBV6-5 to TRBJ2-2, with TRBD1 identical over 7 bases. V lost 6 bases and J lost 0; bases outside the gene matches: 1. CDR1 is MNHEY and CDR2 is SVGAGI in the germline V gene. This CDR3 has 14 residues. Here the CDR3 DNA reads TGTGCCAGCAGAAGGGGGCCGAACACCGGGGAGCTGTTTTTT. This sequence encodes CASRRGPNTGELFF.

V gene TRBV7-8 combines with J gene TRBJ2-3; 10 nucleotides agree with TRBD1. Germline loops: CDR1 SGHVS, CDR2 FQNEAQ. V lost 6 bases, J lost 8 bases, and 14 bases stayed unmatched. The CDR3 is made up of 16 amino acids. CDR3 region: CASRNLGTGVYATQYF. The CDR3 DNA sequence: TGTGCCAGCAGGAATTTGGGGACAGGGGTATATGCTACGCAGTATTTT.

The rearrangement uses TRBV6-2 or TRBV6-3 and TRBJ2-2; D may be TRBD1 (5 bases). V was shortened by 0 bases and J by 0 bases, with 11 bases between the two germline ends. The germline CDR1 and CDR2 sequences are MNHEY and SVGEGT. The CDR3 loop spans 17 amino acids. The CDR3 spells CASSYSSGAANTGELFF. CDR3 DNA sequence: TGTGCCAGCAGTTACTCGAGTGGGGCTGCGAACACCGGGGAGCTGTTTTTT.

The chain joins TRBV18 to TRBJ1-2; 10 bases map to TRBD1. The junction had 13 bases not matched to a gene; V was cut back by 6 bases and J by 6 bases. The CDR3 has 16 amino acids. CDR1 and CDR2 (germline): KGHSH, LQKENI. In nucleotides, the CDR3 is TGTGCCAGCTCCCTGACAGGGGGCGCGTTTCATGATGGCTACACCTTC. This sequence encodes CASSLTGGAFHDGYTF.

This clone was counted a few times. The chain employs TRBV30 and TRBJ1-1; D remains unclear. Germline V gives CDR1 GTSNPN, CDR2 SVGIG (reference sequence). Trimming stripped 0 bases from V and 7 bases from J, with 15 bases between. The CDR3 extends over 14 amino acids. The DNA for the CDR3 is TGTGCCTGGAGTGTACCTGGGGTATCCGGTGAAGCTTTCTTT. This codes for CAWSVPGVSGEAFF.

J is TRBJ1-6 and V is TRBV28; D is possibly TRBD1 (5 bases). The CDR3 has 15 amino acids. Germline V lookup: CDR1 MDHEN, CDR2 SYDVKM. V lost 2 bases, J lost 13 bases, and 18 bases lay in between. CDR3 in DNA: TGTGCCAGCAGTTTAATAGTGGGGGGAACGGGGCCCCTCCACTTT. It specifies CASSLIVGGTGPLHF.

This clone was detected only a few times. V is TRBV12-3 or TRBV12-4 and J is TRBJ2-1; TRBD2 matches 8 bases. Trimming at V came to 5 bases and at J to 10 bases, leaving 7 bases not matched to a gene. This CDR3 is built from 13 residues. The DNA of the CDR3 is TGTGCCAGCAGTCCCGGATTAGCGGGAGAGCAGTTCTTC. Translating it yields CASSPGLAGEQFF.

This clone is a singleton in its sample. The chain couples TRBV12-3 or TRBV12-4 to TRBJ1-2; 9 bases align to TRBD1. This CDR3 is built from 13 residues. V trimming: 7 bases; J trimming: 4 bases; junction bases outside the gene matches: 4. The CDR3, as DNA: TGTGCCAGCACCTCGGACAGGGGCTATGGCTACACCTTC. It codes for CASTSDRGYGYTF.

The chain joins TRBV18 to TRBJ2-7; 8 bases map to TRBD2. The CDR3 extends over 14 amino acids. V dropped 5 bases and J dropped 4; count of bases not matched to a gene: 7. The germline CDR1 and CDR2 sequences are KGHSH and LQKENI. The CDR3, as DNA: TGTGCCAGCTCATTGGGACTAGAACAGTACGAGCAGTACTTC. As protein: CASSLGLEQYEQYF.

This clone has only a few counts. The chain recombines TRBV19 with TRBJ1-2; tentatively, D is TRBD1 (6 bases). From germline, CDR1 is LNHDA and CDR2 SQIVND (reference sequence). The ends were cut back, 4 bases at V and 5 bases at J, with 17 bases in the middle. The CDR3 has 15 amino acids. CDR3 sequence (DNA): TGTGCCAGTAGTAAACCGGGGGCCTCGGAGTATGGCTACACCTTC. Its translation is CASSKPGASEYGYTF.

CDR3 in DNA: TGTGCCAGCAGAAAGACGGGCGGTCAGCCCCAGCATTTT. The encoded protein is CASRKTGGQPQHF. The genes are TRBV6-5 and TRBJ1-5; D is undetermined. This CDR3 is 13 amino acids long. Germline CDR1 is MNHEY and CDR2 is SVGAGI. V lost 6 bases, J lost 6 bases, and 12 bases lay in between.

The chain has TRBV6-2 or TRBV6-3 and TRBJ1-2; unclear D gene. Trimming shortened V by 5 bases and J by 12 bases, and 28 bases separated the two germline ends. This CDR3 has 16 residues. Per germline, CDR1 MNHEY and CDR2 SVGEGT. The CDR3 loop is CASSSPGEAVRREDTF. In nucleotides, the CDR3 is TGTGCCAGCAGTAGCCCCGGGGAGGCAGTCCGAAGGGAAGACACCTTC.

As DNA, the CDR3 is TGTGCCAGTGGTAGCTGGGACAGGGGGCTTGGGGAGCAGTTCTTC. Translated: CASGSWDRGLGEQFF. This chain joins TRBV19 and TRBJ2-1; 12 nucleotides line up with TRBD1. V gave up 8 bases and J gave up 10 bases; unmatched junction bases: 12. The CDR3 length is 15 residues. Germline CDR1 LNHDA, CDR2 SQIVND (reference sequence).

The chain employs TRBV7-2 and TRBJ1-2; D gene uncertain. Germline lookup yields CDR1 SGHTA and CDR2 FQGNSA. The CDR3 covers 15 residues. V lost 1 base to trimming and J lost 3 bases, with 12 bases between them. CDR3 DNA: TGTGCCAGCAGCTTAGGTTCATCAATCCACTATGGCTACACCTTC. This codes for CASSLGSSIHYGYTF.

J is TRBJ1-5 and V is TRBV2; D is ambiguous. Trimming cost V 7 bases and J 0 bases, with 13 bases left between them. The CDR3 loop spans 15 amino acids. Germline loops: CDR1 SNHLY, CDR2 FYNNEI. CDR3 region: CASNSGQTSNQPQHF. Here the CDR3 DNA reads TGTGCCAGCAATTCAGGCCAAACTAGCAATCAGCCCCAGCATTTT.

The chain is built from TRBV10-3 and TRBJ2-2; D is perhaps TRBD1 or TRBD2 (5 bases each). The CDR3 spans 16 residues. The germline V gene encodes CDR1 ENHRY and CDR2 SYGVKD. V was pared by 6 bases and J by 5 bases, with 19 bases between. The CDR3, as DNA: TGTGCCATCAGCGGGGACCTCCCGGGGATAACCGGGGAGCTGTTTTTT. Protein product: CAISGDLPGITGELFF.

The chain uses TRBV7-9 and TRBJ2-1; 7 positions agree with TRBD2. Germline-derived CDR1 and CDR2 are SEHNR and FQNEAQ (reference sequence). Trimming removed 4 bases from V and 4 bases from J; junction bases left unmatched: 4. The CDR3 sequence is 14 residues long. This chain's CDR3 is CASSSYGGYNEQFF. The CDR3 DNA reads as TGTGCCAGCAGCTCCTACGGGGGGTACAATGAGCAGTTCTTC. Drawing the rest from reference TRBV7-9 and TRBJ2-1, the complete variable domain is DTGVSQNPRHKITKRGQNVTFRCDPISEHNRLYWYRQTLGQGPEFLTYFQNEAQLEKSRLLSDRFSAERPKGSFSTLEIQRTEQGDSAMYLCASSSYGGYNEQFFGPGTRLTVL.

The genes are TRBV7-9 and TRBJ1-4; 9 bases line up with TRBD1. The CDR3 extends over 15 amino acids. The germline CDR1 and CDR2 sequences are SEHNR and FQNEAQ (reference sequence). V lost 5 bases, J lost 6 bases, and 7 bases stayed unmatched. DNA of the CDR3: TGTGCCAGCAGCAGGAGACAGGGGGATGATGAAAAACTGTTTTTT. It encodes CASSRRQGDDEKLFF.

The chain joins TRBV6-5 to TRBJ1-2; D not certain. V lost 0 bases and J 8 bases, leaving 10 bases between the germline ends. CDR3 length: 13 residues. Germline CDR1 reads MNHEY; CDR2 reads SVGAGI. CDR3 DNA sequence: TGTGCCAGCAGTTACTCTCCAGGCGGAGGCTACACCTTC. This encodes CASSYSPGGGYTF.

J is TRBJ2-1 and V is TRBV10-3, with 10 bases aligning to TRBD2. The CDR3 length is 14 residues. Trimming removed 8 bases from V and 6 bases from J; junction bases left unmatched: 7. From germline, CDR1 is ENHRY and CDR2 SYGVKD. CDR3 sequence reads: CAIPSGGAGNEQFF. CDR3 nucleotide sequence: TGTGCCATCCCAAGCGGGGGGGCCGGCAATGAGCAGTTCTTC.

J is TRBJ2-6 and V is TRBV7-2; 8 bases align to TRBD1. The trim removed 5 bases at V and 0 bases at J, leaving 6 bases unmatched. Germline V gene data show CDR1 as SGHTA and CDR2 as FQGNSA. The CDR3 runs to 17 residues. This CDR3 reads CASSPRQGNSGANVLTF. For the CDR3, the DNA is TGTGCCAGCAGCCCCAGACAGGGGAACTCTGGGGCCAACGTCCTGACTTTC.

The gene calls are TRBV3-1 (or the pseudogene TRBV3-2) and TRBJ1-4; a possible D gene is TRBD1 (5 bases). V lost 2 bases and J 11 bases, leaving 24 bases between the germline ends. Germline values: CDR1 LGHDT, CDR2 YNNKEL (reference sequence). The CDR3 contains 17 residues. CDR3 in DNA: TGTGCCAGCAGCCAACGGGCGGGGCGCATCAGGGTGGAGAAACTGTTTTTT. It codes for CASSQRAGRIRVEKLFF.

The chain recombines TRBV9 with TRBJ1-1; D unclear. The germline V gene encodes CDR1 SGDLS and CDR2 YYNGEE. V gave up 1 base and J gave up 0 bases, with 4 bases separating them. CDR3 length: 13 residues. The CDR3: CASSVHLNTEAFF. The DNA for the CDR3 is TGTGCCAGCAGCGTACATCTGAACACTGAAGCTTTCTTT.

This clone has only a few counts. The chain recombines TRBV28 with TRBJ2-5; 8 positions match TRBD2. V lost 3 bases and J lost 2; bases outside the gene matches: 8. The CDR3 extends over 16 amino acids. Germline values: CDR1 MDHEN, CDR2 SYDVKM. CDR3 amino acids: CASSLPAGGGQETQYF. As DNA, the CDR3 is TGTGCCAGCAGTTTGCCCGCGGGCGGGGGGCAAGAGACCCAGTACTTC.